Each of the 20 T cell receptor beta chains below was sequenced from the same sample in a study of blood T cell repertoires in COVID-19. The table came from immunoSEQ multiplex PCR; TCRdb's copy has only in-frame clones and leaves some out. This sample has under 250,000 clones, with 83% found just once. The sequencing sample was made of peripheral blood. The receptors come from a woman in her 70s with active or convalescent COVID-19.

The chain carries TRBV3-1 (or the pseudogene TRBV3-2) and TRBJ1-1; a weak D match, TRBD1 (5 bases). The germline V gene has CDR1 LGHDT and CDR2 YNNKEL (reference sequence). Deletions cut 4 bases from V and 4 bases from J, with 16 bases between. This CDR3 has 15 residues. The CDR3 nucleotides read TGTGCCAGCAGCCTCAGTTCAGGGAGGTCCACTGAAGCTTTCTTT. It codes for CASSLSSGRSTEAFF.

This rearrangement joins TRBV7-9 to TRBJ2-5; 10 nucleotides agree with TRBD2. The CDR3 loop spans 15 amino acids. Looked up from germline, CDR1 is SEHNR and CDR2 is FQNEAQ (reference sequence). V was clipped by 7 bases and J by 5 bases; unmatched bases: 10. The DNA of the CDR3 is TGTGCCAGCACCCCGGGACTAGCGTCCGGGGAGACCCAGTACTTC. Amino acids: CASTPGLASGETQYF.

V gene TRBV7-8 combines with J gene TRBJ2-7, with TRBD2 matching over 8 bases. Germline trimming cut 0 bases from V and 3 bases from J; bases unmatched to any gene: 16. CDR3 size: 19 residues. Germline V gives CDR1 SGHVS, CDR2 FQNEAQ. The CDR3 reads CASSLALRGEYRRSYEQYF. CDR3 nucleotides: TGTGCCAGCAGCTTAGCTTTGCGGGGGGAATACCGTCGGAGCTACGAGCAGTACTTC.

The rearrangement joins TRBV3-1 (or the pseudogene TRBV3-2) to TRBJ1-2; D is unclear. The CDR3 sequence is 13 residues long. Between the trimmed V and J ends, which lost 2 bases and 2 bases, there was a span of 6 bases. Germline V CDR1 and CDR2: LGHDT, YNNKEL (reference sequence). The CDR3 DNA follows: TGTGCCAGCAGCCAACGACTGAACTATGGCTACACCTTC. This encodes CASSQRLNYGYTF.

The rearrangement uses TRBV29-1 and TRBJ2-5, with a weak D call TRBD2 (6 bases). Trimming stripped 7 bases from V and 3 bases from J, with 12 bases between. CDR1 is SQVTM and CDR2 is ANQGSEA in the germline V gene. This CDR3 contains 12 residues. The CDR3: CSGGTVEETQYF. As DNA, the CDR3 is TGCAGCGGCGGGACTGTGGAAGAGACCCAGTACTTC. Variable domain in full (rest from reference TRBV29-1 and TRBJ2-5): SAVISQKPSRDICQRGTSLTIQCQVDSQVTMMFWYRQQPGQSLTLIATANQGSEATYESGFVIDKFPISRPNLTFSTLTVSNMSPEDSSIYLCSGGTVEETQYFGPGTRLLVL.

The chain links TRBV7-3 to TRBJ2-5, with D possibly being TRBD1 (6 bases). Germline CDR1 is SGHTA and CDR2 is FQGTGA. The CDR3 is made up of 12 amino acids. V lost 2 bases, J lost 5 bases, and 6 bases lay in between. CDR3 region: CASSLQGETQYF. CDR3 coding DNA: TGTGCCAGCAGCTTACAGGGGGAGACCCAGTACTTC.

V gene TRBV9 combines with J gene TRBJ2-6; no clear D. Germline V CDR1 and CDR2: SGDLS, YYNGEE. The V and J ends lost 3 bases and 3 bases respectively, with 7 bases between them. There are 14 residues in the CDR3. Here the CDR3 DNA reads TGTGCCAGCAGCGAGAGGCTTGGGGCCAACGTCCTGACTTTC. Encoded protein: CASSERLGANVLTF.

The V and J genes are TRBV6-1 and TRBJ1-5; D ambiguous. The germline V gene has CDR1 MNHNS and CDR2 SASEGT. CDR3 length equals 17 residues. Trimming left V 0 bases short and J 1 base short, with 13 bases between. This CDR3 reads CASSEALGSWSNQPQHF. Here the CDR3 DNA reads TGTGCCAGCAGTGAAGCGCTAGGCAGCTGGAGCAATCAGCCCCAGCATTTT.

This clone appeared a single time. The same CDR3 can be traced to other DNA sequences in this sample. The chain carries TRBV3-1 (or the pseudogene TRBV3-2) and TRBJ2-3; the match to TRBD1 covers 9 bases. V lost 1 base to trimming and J lost 4 bases; unmatched junction nucleotides: 0. From germline, CDR1 is LGHDT and CDR2 YNNKEL (reference sequence). The CDR3 runs to 14 residues. The CDR3 DNA sequence: TGTGCCAGCAGCCAAGGACAGGGGGCAGATACGCAGTATTTT. This gives the protein CASSQGQGADTQYF.

The rearrangement links TRBV9 to TRBJ2-5; D is undetermined. The CDR3 totals 13 residues. Trimming cost V 2 bases and J 1 base, with 6 bases left between them. Germline V lookup: CDR1 SGDLS, CDR2 YYNGEE. The DNA of the CDR3 is TGTGCCAGCAGCGTGGGCGCCCAAGAGACCCAGTACTTC. Translating gives CASSVGAQETQYF.

This clone was seen only a few times. The chain uses TRBV5-1 and TRBJ1-3, with a weak D call TRBD1 (6 bases). V was pared by 1 base and J by 3 bases, with 14 bases between. The CDR3 consists of 16 residues. Germline V gene data show CDR1 as SGHRS and CDR2 as YFSETQ. CDR3 sequence (DNA): TGCGCCAGCAGCTTGTCCTCCGGGGGGCATGGAAACACCATATATTTT. Its translation is CASSLSSGGHGNTIYF.

V gene TRBV6-6 combines with J gene TRBJ2-3, with 8 bases matching TRBD2. Germline CDR1 is MNHNY and CDR2 is SVGAGI (reference sequence). The CDR3 is made up of 15 amino acids. The V gene end was trimmed by 4 bases and the J gene end by 4 bases; junction bases not matched to a gene: 7. For the CDR3, the DNA is TGTGCCAGCAGTTGGAGCGGGAGCGTCGCAGATACGCAGTATTTT. It translates to CASSWSGSVADTQYF.

The chain couples TRBV7-2 to TRBJ2-5; 14 nucleotides match TRBD2. The V gene end was trimmed by 5 bases and the J gene end by 2 bases; junction bases not matched to a gene: 7. The CDR3 sequence is 17 residues long. Germline V CDR1 and CDR2: SGHTA, FQGNSA. CDR3 coding DNA: TGTGCCAGCAGCACGGGACTAGCGGGGGCCCTACAAGAGACCCAGTACTTC. This codes for CASSTGLAGALQETQYF.

The rearrangement uses TRBV30 and TRBJ2-2; D is possibly TRBD1 (5 bases). Trimming left V 2 bases short and J 0 bases short, with 10 bases between. This CDR3 contains 15 residues. Germline V CDR1 and CDR2: GTSNPN, SVGIG (reference sequence). The CDR3 protein is CAWSPGPPNTGELFF. Written as DNA, the CDR3 is TGTGCCTGGAGTCCAGGGCCCCCGAACACCGGGGAGCTGTTTTTT.

The rearrangement joins TRBV3-1 (or the pseudogene TRBV3-2) to TRBJ2-1; 13 positions agree with TRBD2. Trimming at V came to 3 bases and at J to 6 bases, leaving 2 bases not matched to a gene. The CDR3 has 15 amino acids. The V gene's germline CDR1 is LGHDT and CDR2 YNNKEL (reference sequence). CDR3 DNA sequence: TGTGCCAGCAGCCATGGACTAGCGGGAGTCAATGAGCAGTTCTTC. Its protein is CASSHGLAGVNEQFF.

The J gene is TRBJ1-1, the V gene TRBV19; 7 bases are a match to TRBD1. CDR3 size: 14 residues. Germline V gives CDR1 LNHDA, CDR2 SQIVND (reference sequence). Unmatched junction bases numbered 6, after V lost 4 bases and J lost 4 bases. CDR3 coding DNA: TGTGCCAGTAGTAGGGACAGTTTTTCCACTGAAGCTTTCTTT. This encodes CASSRDSFSTEAFF.

CDR3 bases: TGTGCCAGCAGCTTAGGGATCTCCGGGACAGAAGAGACCCAGTACTTC. Protein: CASSLGISGTEETQYF. The chain uses TRBV11-2 and TRBJ2-5; 7 bases agree with TRBD1. CDR1 is SGHAT, CDR2 FQNNGV, per germline. This CDR3 has 16 residues. The V gene end was trimmed by 1 base and the J gene end by 3 bases; junction bases not matched to a gene: 8.

This sequence joins TRBV28 and TRBJ2-5; TRBD1 aligns across 7 bases. CDR1 is MDHEN and CDR2 is SYDVKM in the germline V gene. CDR3 length: 14 amino acids. Germline trimming cut 5 bases from V and 3 bases from J; bases unmatched to any gene: 6. CDR3 DNA: TGTGCCAGCAGTCCCCTCGACAGGGAAGAGACCCAGTACTTC. Translated, it gives CASSPLDREETQYF.

This sequence joins TRBV5-5 and TRBJ1-3; unclear D gene. The CDR3 is 15 residues long. Germline lookup yields CDR1 SGHKS and CDR2 YYEKEE (reference sequence). Deletions cut 5 bases from V and 4 bases from J, with 16 bases between. CDR3 sequence reads: CASSFVRAGGNTIYF. Written as DNA, the CDR3 is TGTGCCAGCAGTTTTGTCCGAGCGGGAGGAAACACCATATATTTT.

The gene calls are TRBV2 and TRBJ2-6, with D unresolved. The germline V and J ends were trimmed by 5 bases and 0 bases, with 5 bases remaining between them. The CDR3 is 14 residues long. CDR1 SNHLY and CDR2 FYNNEI come from the germline V gene. CDR3 loop: CASSTSSGANVLTF. For the CDR3, the DNA is TGTGCCAGCAGTACGAGCTCTGGGGCCAACGTCCTGACTTTC.